This TCR beta chain was identified during a study of Graves' ophthalmopathy and Graves' hyperthyroidism (dated by TCRdb to the late 2010s). Some background on the complete study: Hyperthyroidism was considered stable if no progression to ophthalmopathy occurred within 18 months of follow-up. The study used TCR beta repertoire signatures to distinguish Graves' ophthalmopathy from Graves' hyperthyroidism and to predict progression to ophthalmopathy. In total, some 140 blood samples were TCR-sequenced: 40 to 45 ophthalmopathy, some 72 hyperthyroidism and some 17 hyperthyroidism-to-ophthalmopathy patients. To explore V-J signatures that separate ophthalmopathy from hyperthyroidism, a discovery set of about a hundred patients was enrolled, consisting of fewer than 45 with ophthalmopathy and roughly 57 with stable hyperthyroidism. An independent validation cohort comprised some 19 hyperthyroidism patients and 17 patients who later progressed from hyperthyroidism to ophthalmopathy. In more than five hyperthyroidism patients, T-cell repertoires of thyroid tissue and blood were compared. Following sample collection, hyperthyroidism patients were given methimazole at a starting dose of 30 mg daily, and ophthalmopathy patients were given high-dose intravenous methylprednisolone. Overall results and qualifications from the work: In validation, the model predicted ophthalmopathy progression with over 60% sensitivity and around 72% specificity; some 13 predicted patients were CT-confirmed with GO in a median of approximately 6.5 months. In cross-validation, the 13-signature model distinguished ophthalmopathy from stable hyperthyroidism with 87.88% sensitivity and 81.08% specificity, while in the test set the corresponding values were around 79% and 71%. No statistical method was used to predetermine the sample size, and group allocation was not hidden from the investigators. Most expanded thyroid clonotypes with a frequency above 0.001 also appeared in blood, which suggests that blood repertoires may reflect the immune response in the thyroid.

Hyperthyroidism patients were newly diagnosed, were aged 18 to 65 years, and had a disease duration under 2 months. Patients with other autoimmune diseases, uncontrolled infections, pregnancy or lactation were excluded from the study. Diagnosis relied on clinical symptoms, serum thyroxine, TRAb, thyroid ultrasound and orbital computed tomography. Trizol reagent was used to extract the total RNA, and its quality was then checked on an Agilent 2100 Bioanalyzer. This clonotype was recorded at least ten times. The antigen it binds to is not known. Per-base quality was not reported, and no clone a single base away is much larger than it. Cut back by 4 bases and 0 bases, the V and J ends lie 6 bases apart. CDR1 SQVTM and CDR2 ANQGSEA are derived from the germline V gene. From the cysteine through the phenylalanine, the CDR3 covers 12 amino acids. The read is trimmed to its CDR3 DNA, 36 bases read in frame from base 1.

For repertoire sequencing, TCR beta CDR3 regions were amplified from RNA transcripts. The first round of RT-PCR was done with HTBI primers and the Qiagen OneStep RT-PCR kit, and was followed by a second round of multiplex PCR, then size selection and purification. Sequencing of the libraries was carried out on an Illumina HiSeq2000 in paired-end mode with 100 bp reads. On the authors' methods: Reads were processed with SOAPnuke, discarding reads with adapters, uncalled bases, mean Phred below 15, or no exact constant-primer or identifier match. High-quality paired reads were merged with COPE v1.2.5. Each unique nucleotide sequence was treated as a clonotype, and MiTCR v1.1 was used to align the clonotypes to the IMGT TRB V, D and J references. Analysis was restricted to V-J combinations with a frequency above 0.0001, which covered roughly 99% of repertoires. For each V-J combination, a TCR clonal expansion and chaos score was defined as F50 clonal expansion divided by the chaos observed in the TCRdist matrix. Features were reduced by Welch's t-statistics and random forest to approximately 13 V-J combinations, which fed a naive Bayes classifier. The similarity between thyroid and blood repertoires was quantified using the Morisita-Horn index. TCRdb applied fastp at Q25 and MiXCR to the public reads, then kept only in-frame beta chains. Each record represents a unique CDR3 protein, reported with the most common genes and DNA among its rows. The authors' filters were not applied to this entry. In all, the sample holds about 1.1 million distinct CDR3 sequences, and about 38% of those were seen once. The ten largest clones represent 11% of the sample.

The receptor was derived from an adult man with Graves' hyperthyroidism. Sample: peripheral blood or thyroid tissue (not recorded which). The chain is assembled from TRBV29-1 and TRBJ1-2; no D gene call is confident. The CDR3: CSVVQPNYGYTF. The DNA reads as follows: TGCAGCGTTGTACAGCCTAACTATGGCTACACCTTC.